Listed here are 31 T cell receptor beta chains from one sample, sequenced in a study of cytotoxic CD8 clonotypes in ibrutinib-treated CLL. This table comes from immunoSEQ multiplex PCR, and its TCRdb copy is limited to in-frame clones, with some not included. This sample has roughly 150,000 clones, with about 88% found just once. Source: PBMCs, taken at disease progression, from a patient treated with ibrutinib. The origin of the receptors is a human donor with chronic lymphocytic leukemia.

Only one count was recorded for this clone. This CDR3 is also generated by other DNA sequences in the sample. The gene calls are TRBV5-1 and TRBJ2-1; D unclear. With 0 bases removed from V and 0 bases from J, the gap between germline ends came to 7 bases. This CDR3 comprises 15 residues. Germline V CDR1 and CDR2: SGHRS, YFSETQ. Here the CDR3 DNA reads TGCGCCAGCAGCTTGGGGTGGAGCTCCTACAATGAGCAGTTCTTC. Protein product: CASSLGWSSYNEQFF.

About this clone itself: The sample contains more than one DNA sequence encoding this CDR3. The chain combines TRBV28 with TRBJ2-7; TRBD1 matches at 9 bases. J gave up 6 bases and V 6 bases, and 6 bases lay outside the gene matches. The CDR3 totals 13 residues. CDR1 is MDHEN, CDR2 SYDVKM, per germline. In DNA, the CDR3 is TGTGCCAGCAGGAGGACAGGGGAGGGCGAGCAGTACTTC. This encodes CASRRTGEGEQYF.

This clone was detected only a few times. This sequence joins TRBV28 and TRBJ2-7; 14 bases match TRBD2. There are 17 residues in the CDR3. Germline trimming cut 0 bases from V and 6 bases from J; bases unmatched to any gene: 7. Germline loops: CDR1 MDHEN, CDR2 SYDVKM. CDR3 coding DNA: TGTGCCAGCAGTTTATGGAGACTAGCGGGAGGGCCAGGCGAGCAGTACTTC. It encodes CASSLWRLAGGPGEQYF.

This sequence joins TRBV5-1 and TRBJ2-2, with D perhaps matching TRBD1 (5 bases). Germline V gene data show CDR1 as SGHRS and CDR2 as YFSETQ. This CDR3 region has 14 residues. V was clipped by 0 bases and J by 6 bases, with 9 bases between them. CDR3 in DNA: TGCGCCAGCAGCTTGGACGCAGGGCCCGGGGAGCTGTTTTTT. This codes for CASSLDAGPGELFF.

The chain combines TRBV9 with TRBJ2-1; TRBD2 aligns across 13 bases. This CDR3 region has 16 residues. The germline V gene encodes CDR1 SGDLS and CDR2 YYNGEE. The V segment lost 5 bases and the J segment 5 bases; nucleotides outside the gene matches: 7. The CDR3 here is CASRQPGLAGHNEQFF. In DNA, the CDR3 is TGTGCCAGCAGACAACCGGGACTAGCGGGGCACAATGAGCAGTTCTTC.

The rearrangement joins TRBV6-1 to TRBJ2-1, with 8 nucleotides matching TRBD1. With V trimmed by 4 bases and J by 6 bases, 11 bases remained unmatched. This CDR3 has 16 residues. The germline V gene has CDR1 MNHNS and CDR2 SASEGT. CDR3 nucleotides: TGTGCCAGCAGTGTGGAACGGACAGGGTACGGCAATGAGCAGTTCTTC. This gives the protein CASSVERTGYGNEQFF.

The genes are TRBV4-1 and TRBJ2-7; perhaps TRBD1 as D (6 bases). This CDR3 spans 15 amino acids. V was shortened by 1 base and J by 1 base, with 11 bases between the two germline ends. CDR1 is MGHRA and CDR2 is YSYEKL in the germline V gene. The CDR3 reads CASSQADGQSYEQYF. DNA for the CDR3: TGCGCCAGCAGCCAAGCCGATGGACAGTCCTACGAGCAGTACTTC.

This clone was observed a single time. The V and J genes are TRBV5-1 and TRBJ2-2; maybe TRBD1 (6 bases). CDR1 and CDR2 from the germline V gene are SGHRS and YFSETQ. The CDR3 extends over 16 amino acids. Trimming shortened V by 4 bases and J by 0 bases, and 13 bases separated the two germline ends. The CDR3, as DNA: TGCGCCAGCAGCGTGACAGGAAGCGCGAACACCGGGGAGCTGTTTTTT. Translation: CASSVTGSANTGELFF. The whole variable domain, remainder taken from reference TRBV5-1 and TRBJ2-2, is KAGVTQTPRYLIKTRGQQVTLSCSPISGHRSVSWYQQTPGQGLQFLFEYFSETQRNKGNFPGRFSGRQFSNSRSEMNVSTLELGDSALYLCASSVTGSANTGELFFGEGSRLTVL.

This sequence joins TRBV15 and TRBJ2-2; 10 nucleotides agree with TRBD2. This CDR3 has 18 amino acids. Germline lookup yields CDR1 LNHNV and CDR2 YYDKDF (reference sequence). Losses at the gene ends were 3 bases for V and 5 bases for J; bases not matched to a gene: 12. CDR3 DNA: TGTGCCACCAGCAGGCCAATCCAGACTAGCGGGTATACCGGGGAGCTGTTTTTT. Its translation is CATSRPIQTSGYTGELFF.

The chain combines TRBV4-1 with TRBJ2-1; TRBD2 matches at 9 bases. V was pared by 2 bases and J by 7 bases, with 15 bases of the junction left unmatched. This CDR3 contains 18 residues. Germline lookup yields CDR1 MGHRA and CDR2 YSYEKL. The CDR3 nucleotides are TGCGCCAGCAGCCAACCCCGAGCCCCGGGCGGGGGGGAGAATGAGCAGTTCTTC. Its translation is CASSQPRAPGGGENEQFF.

The V call is TRBV21-1, the J call TRBJ2-2. TRBV21-1 is an annotated pseudogene. CDR3 length: 17 residues. The CDR3 protein is CASSKYGRSSNTGELFF. The CDR3 DNA reads as TGTGCCAGCAGCAAATACGGTAGGTCTTCGAACACCGGGGAGCTGTTTTTT.

This clone came up a few times. CDR3 in amino acids: CSVALTTHDEQFF. In DNA form, the CDR3 reads TGCAGCGTTGCACTAACAACCCACGATGAGCAGTTCTTC. The chain recombines TRBV29-1 with TRBJ2-1; D gene ambiguous. Per the germline V gene, CDR1 is SQVTM and CDR2 is ANQGSEA. V lost 4 bases, J lost 8 bases, and 15 bases lay in between. The CDR3 contains 13 residues.

The genes are TRBV6-5 and TRBJ2-1; 9 bases are a match to TRBD1. The V gene's germline CDR1 is MNHEY and CDR2 SVGAGI. The V and J ends lost 0 bases and 7 bases, in that order; junction bases with no gene match: 7. The CDR3 has 16 residues. The DNA of the CDR3 is TGTGCCAGCAGTTACTCGATAGGACAGGGGAGGAATGAGCAGTTCTTC. Translating gives CASSYSIGQGRNEQFF.

The chain uses TRBV18 and TRBJ2-5, with a tentative D call TRBD2 (5 bases). The ends were cut back, 3 bases at V and 4 bases at J, with 18 bases in the middle. Germline V gene data show CDR1 as KGHSH and CDR2 as LQKENI. This CDR3 contains 16 residues. The CDR3 loop is CASSPRGILGRETQYF. CDR3 nucleotides: TGTGCCAGCTCACCTCGGGGAATTTTAGGGAGAGAGACCCAGTACTTC.

V and J are TRBV6-1 and TRBJ2-1; no clear D gene. Germline values: CDR1 MNHNS, CDR2 SASEGT. The CDR3 has 14 amino acids. V was shortened by 0 bases and J by 4 bases, with 7 bases between the two germline ends. CDR3 loop: CASSEAYRYNEQFF. The CDR3 DNA reads as TGTGCCAGCAGTGAAGCTTACCGGTACAATGAGCAGTTCTTC.

This clone was seen just once. This rearrangement joins TRBV11-2 to TRBJ2-4, with D unresolved. Germline CDR1 and CDR2: SGHAT and FQNNGV. Trimming left V 5 bases short and J 7 bases short, with 21 bases between. This CDR3 spans 16 amino acids. The CDR3 DNA is TGTGCCAGCAGCCGCGTGATTGTCGTCCCCGGGAACATTCAGTACTTC. The encoded protein is CASSRVIVVPGNIQYF.

The chain is built from TRBV2 and TRBJ2-7; D is perhaps TRBD2 (5 bases). V was clipped by 6 bases and J by 2 bases, with 11 bases between them. This CDR3 comprises 13 residues. Germline values: CDR1 SNHLY, CDR2 FYNNEI. CDR3 DNA: TGTGCCAGCAGAGTAGCGCAACCCTACGAGCAGTACTTC. Amino acid sequence: CASRVAQPYEQYF.

The V and J genes are TRBV30 and TRBJ2-6; perhaps D is TRBD1 or TRBD2 (6 bases each). CDR1 and CDR2 from the germline V gene are GTSNPN and SVGIG (reference sequence). Between the trimmed V and J ends, which lost 3 bases and 0 bases, there was a span of 15 bases. This CDR3 is 17 amino acids long. The CDR3, as DNA: TGTGCCTGGAGACGGGGGCGGTCCCGCTCTGGGGCCAACGTCCTGACTTTC. Its translation is CAWRRGRSRSGANVLTF. Supplemented by reference TRBV30 and TRBJ2-6, the full variable domain reads SQTIHQWPATLVQPVGSPLSLECTVEGTSNPNLYWYRQAAGRGLQLLFYSVGIGQISSEVPQNLSASRPQDRQFILSSKKLLLSDSGFYLCAWRRGRSRSGANVLTFGAGSRLTVL.

This rearrangement joins TRBV13 to TRBJ2-7; 7 bases align to TRBD2. J lost 5 bases, V lost 2 bases, and 9 bases had no gene match. The CDR3 is made up of 15 amino acids. Germline assignment: CDR1 PRHDT and CDR2 FYEKMQ (reference sequence). Here the CDR3 DNA reads TGTGCCAGCAGCTTATTGGGGACTACCGGGAACGAGCAGTACTTC. Encoded protein: CASSLLGTTGNEQYF.

The chain joins TRBV28 to TRBJ1-1, with a tentative D call TRBD1 (6 bases). Germline CDR1 MDHEN, CDR2 SYDVKM. Between the trimmed V and J ends, which lost 5 bases and 0 bases, there was a span of 19 bases. This CDR3 has 17 residues. CDR3 DNA: TGTGCCAGCAGTAGGGGTCAGGGGCGTTCCATGAACACTGAAGCTTTCTTT. This sequence encodes CASSRGQGRSMNTEAFF.

This clone appeared once. The chain uses TRBV2 and TRBJ2-3; TRBD1 might be the D (5 bases). The V gene lost 0 bases and the J gene lost 2 bases, with 12 bases spanning the gap. Per the germline V gene, CDR1 is SNHLY and CDR2 is FYNNEI. There are 16 residues in the CDR3. CDR3 region: CASSEALQGDTDTQYF. The CDR3, as DNA: TGTGCCAGCAGTGAAGCGCTTCAAGGGGACACAGATACGCAGTATTTT.

V is TRBV2 and J is TRBJ2-7; no clear D gene. The CDR3 spans 13 residues. CDR1 and CDR2 from the germline V gene are SNHLY and FYNNEI. V was pared by 3 bases and J by 2 bases, with 8 bases between. The DNA of the CDR3 is TGTGCCAGCAGTGACGGCCCCACCTACGAGCAGTACTTC. It specifies CASSDGPTYEQYF. Combining the CDR3 with reference TRBV2 and TRBJ2-7 gives the whole variable domain EPEVTQTPSHQVTQMGQEVILRCVPISNHLYFYWYRQILGQKVEFLVSFYNNEISEKSEIFDDQFSVERPDGSNFTLKIRSTKLEDSAMYFCASSDGPTYEQYFGPGTRLTVT.

The gene calls are TRBV7-6 and TRBJ2-5, with D perhaps matching TRBD2 (7 bases). CDR1 and CDR2 from the germline V gene are SGHVS and FNYEAQ. The germline V and J ends were trimmed by 1 base and 3 bases, with 15 bases remaining between them. The CDR3 has 16 amino acids. CDR3 sequence reads: CASSLGRLAGEETQYF. The CDR3 DNA is TGTGCCAGCAGCTTAGGGCGACTAGCAGGGGAAGAGACCCAGTACTTC.

The gene calls are TRBV27 and TRBJ1-2; D ambiguous. CDR1 and CDR2 from the germline V gene are MNHEY and SMNVEV (reference sequence). The CDR3 sequence is 12 residues long. Trimming shortened V by 6 bases and J by 5 bases, and 10 bases separated the two germline ends. This chain's CDR3 is CASRIGEYGYTF. Written as DNA, the CDR3 is TGTGCCAGCAGGATCGGGGAGTATGGCTACACCTTC.

The CDR3 protein is CASSPRTGAEVTDTQYF. CDR3 in DNA: TGTGCCAGCAGCCCCCGAACAGGGGCAGAGGTCACAGATACGCAGTATTTT. The V call is TRBV4-2, the J call TRBJ2-3; 7 bases match TRBD1. The CDR3 runs 17 residues. Per the germline V gene, CDR1 is LGHNA and CDR2 is YNFKEQ. V lost 4 bases to trimming and J lost 2 bases; unmatched junction nucleotides: 12.

V usage is TRBV19 and J usage is TRBJ1-1, with TRBD1 as a possible D gene (6 bases). The V and J ends lost 3 bases and 3 bases respectively, with 14 bases between them. This CDR3 is 15 amino acids long. Germline lookup yields CDR1 LNHDA and CDR2 SQIVND (reference sequence). The CDR3 spells CASSIGGGVDTEAFF. In nucleotides, the CDR3 is TGTGCCAGTAGTATCGGAGGGGGGGTGGACACTGAAGCTTTCTTT.

The chain uses TRBV9 and TRBJ2-2, with a possible D match to TRBD1 (5 bases). The CDR3 contains 15 residues. With 0 bases removed from V and 5 bases from J, the gap between germline ends came to 11 bases. The germline CDR1 and CDR2 sequences are SGDLS and YYNGEE. The CDR3 loop reads CASSVEGVQTGELFF. As DNA, the CDR3 is TGTGCCAGCAGCGTAGAAGGGGTACAAACCGGGGAGCTGTTTTTT.

The gene calls are TRBV19 and TRBJ2-7, with a weak D call TRBD2 (7 bases). V lost 5 bases, J lost 3 bases, and 14 bases lay in between. There are 14 residues in the CDR3. Germline assignment: CDR1 LNHDA and CDR2 SQIVND (reference sequence). CDR3 nucleotide sequence: TGTGCCAGTAGTTGGGGAGGGGGATTCTACGAGCAGTACTTC. It codes for CASSWGGGFYEQYF. Combining the CDR3 with reference TRBV19 and TRBJ2-7 gives the whole variable domain DGGITQSPKYLFRKEGQNVTLSCEQNLNHDAMYWYRQDPGQGLRLIYYSQIVNDFQKGDIAEGYSVSREKKESFPLTVTSAQKNPTAFYLCASSWGGGFYEQYFGPGTRLTVT.

The chain uses TRBV28 and TRBJ1-1, with a tentative D call TRBD1 (6 bases). The length of the CDR3 is 14 residues. In germline, CDR1 is MDHEN, CDR2 SYDVKM. Trimming cost V 5 bases and J 4 bases, with 14 bases left between them. The CDR3: CASSPRGALTEAFF. CDR3 bases: TGTGCCAGCAGTCCCCGGGGGGCTCTCACTGAAGCTTTCTTT.

The rearrangement uses TRBV5-1 and TRBJ2-2, with 13 nucleotides matching TRBD2. Trimming took 6 bases from V and 8 from J; bases not matched to a gene: 10. The germline gives CDR1 SGHRS, CDR2 YFSETQ. The CDR3 is 16 residues long. DNA of the CDR3: TGCGCCAGCACCGTGCCGGGACTAGCGGGAAAGGGGGAGCTGTTTTTT. Amino acids: CASTVPGLAGKGELFF.

This clone was seen only a few times. V and J are TRBV10-3 and TRBJ1-3; D gene ambiguous. Germline CDR1 reads ENHRY; CDR2 reads SYGVKD. V lost 4 bases and J lost 3, with 4 bases in between. The CDR3 runs to 12 residues. CDR3 amino acids: CAISVYGNTIYF. The CDR3 DNA reads TGTGCCATCAGTGTTTATGGAAACACCATATATTTT.